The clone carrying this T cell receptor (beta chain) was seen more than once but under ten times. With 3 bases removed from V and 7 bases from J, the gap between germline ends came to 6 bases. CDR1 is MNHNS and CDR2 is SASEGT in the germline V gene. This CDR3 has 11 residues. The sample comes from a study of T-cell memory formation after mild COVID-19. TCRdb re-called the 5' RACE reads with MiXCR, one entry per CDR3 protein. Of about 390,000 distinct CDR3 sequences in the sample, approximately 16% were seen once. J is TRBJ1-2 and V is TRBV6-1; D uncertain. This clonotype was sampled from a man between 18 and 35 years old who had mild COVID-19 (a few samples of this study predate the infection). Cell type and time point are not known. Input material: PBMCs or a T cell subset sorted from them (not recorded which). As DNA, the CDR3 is TGTGCCAGCAGTGACATGGTTGGCTACACCTTC. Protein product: CASSDMVGYTF.